Following are 27 T cell receptor beta chains from one sample sequenced in a study of CD8+ T cells in alopecia areata. The treatment: oral pan-JAK inhibitor, 5-10 mg twice daily. RNA extraction was followed by reverse transcription into cDNA, which acted as the sequencing template. Generated by immunoSEQ multiplex PCR, the TCRdb table keeps only in-frame clones and is missing some. The table records about 200,000 clones, 50% to 70% of them present only once. Sample: CD4+ T cells sorted from blood, taken at week 4, from a patient treated with tofacitinib. The receptors derive from a human donor with alopecia areata.

J is TRBJ1-1 and V is TRBV30, with D uncertain. The V end lost 4 bases, the J end lost 10 bases, and 16 bases lay between the germline ends. The germline CDR1 and CDR2 sequences are GTSNPN and SVGIG (reference sequence). The CDR3 runs to 12 residues. The CDR3 sequence is CAWTFLREGAFF. The CDR3 DNA sequence: TGTGCCTGGACCTTCTTAAGGGAAGGAGCTTTCTTT.

In its sample, this clone was seen a few times. The chain joins TRBV18 to TRBJ2-1; D uncertain. Trimming pared 3 bases from V and 9 bases from J, leaving 12 bases between. This CDR3 comprises 13 residues. Germline V gene data show CDR1 as KGHSH and CDR2 as LQKENI. DNA for the CDR3: TGTGCCAGCTCACCTAGATCTAGGCTTGAGCAGTTCTTC. Protein sequence: CASSPRSRLEQFF.

A single count supports this clone. The rearrangement links TRBV6-5 to TRBJ2-2, with no clear D. Trimming stripped 7 bases from V and 2 bases from J, with 14 bases between. This CDR3 spans 15 amino acids. CDR1 is MNHEY, CDR2 SVGAGI, per germline. The CDR3, as DNA: TGTGCCAGCACCCCCGGGCGCACTAACACCGGGGAGCTGTTTTTT. Protein sequence: CASTPGRTNTGELFF.

The chain couples TRBV30 to TRBJ1-1; maybe TRBD1 (5 bases). The CDR3 runs to 12 residues. V lost 7 bases and J 1 base, leaving 10 bases between the germline ends. The germline V gene has CDR1 GTSNPN and CDR2 SVGIG (reference sequence). CDR3 sequence: CASATANTEAFF. DNA for the CDR3: TGTGCCTCTGCGACAGCGAACACTGAAGCTTTCTTT.

This chain links TRBV9 with TRBJ2-7, with D uncertain. V shed 2 bases and J shed 3 bases, with 9 bases lying between them. CDR1 is SGDLS, CDR2 YYNGEE, per germline. This CDR3 contains 13 residues. The CDR3 protein is CASSVSPSYEQYF. The DNA for the CDR3 is TGTGCCAGCAGCGTGAGCCCAAGCTACGAGCAGTACTTC.

The CDR3 reads CASSRRGLSSPLHF. The CDR3 DNA is TGTGCCAGCAGTAGACGCGGGCTGAGTTCACCCCTCCACTTT. The rearrangement links TRBV6-5 to TRBJ1-6, with unresolved D. Deletions cut 5 bases from V and 9 bases from J, with 14 bases between. CDR3 length: 14 amino acids. CDR1 MNHEY and CDR2 SVGAGI come from the germline V gene.

This chain connects TRBV7-2 to TRBJ1-5, with D perhaps matching TRBD1 (6 bases). This CDR3 comprises 15 residues. The germline CDR1 and CDR2 sequences are SGHTA and FQGNSA. V lost 1 base to trimming and J lost 4 bases, with 11 bases between them. As DNA, the CDR3 is TGTGCCAGCAGCTTAGATAGCGGACAGAATCAGCCCCAGCATTTT. It yields the protein CASSLDSGQNQPQHF.

CDR3: CATFTTDLSYGYTF. The CDR3 DNA reads as TGTGCCACCTTTACCACAGATTTATCCTATGGCTACACCTTC. The J gene is TRBJ1-2, the V gene TRBV7-9; D is unclear. Germline V lookup: CDR1 SEHNR, CDR2 FQNEAQ (reference sequence). V gave up 10 bases and J gave up 4 bases, with 19 bases separating them. This CDR3 is 14 amino acids long.

In this sample, this clone turned up many times. This chain's CDR3 is CASSPIGGEKLFF. The CDR3 nucleotides read TGTGCCAGCTCACCAATCGGGGGTGAAAAACTGTTTTTT. This rearrangement joins TRBV18 to TRBJ1-4, with TRBD1 as a possible D gene (5 bases). The germline gives CDR1 KGHSH, CDR2 LQKENI. V lost 2 bases to trimming and J lost 7 bases, with 8 bases between them. The CDR3 is 13 residues long. Looking up the rest from reference TRBV18 and TRBJ1-4 gives the full variable domain: NAGVMQNPRHLVRRRGQEARLRCSPMKGHSHVYWYRQLPEEGLKFMVYLQKENIIDESGMPKERFSAEFPKEGPSILRIQQVVRGDSAAYFCASSPIGGEKLFFGSGTQLSVL.

This clone was picked up one time. This chain links TRBV9 with TRBJ1-1; TRBD1 aligns across 10 bases. V lost 3 bases and J lost 4; bases outside the gene matches: 3. The CDR3 is 14 residues long. Germline V lookup: CDR1 SGDLS, CDR2 YYNGEE. In DNA form, the CDR3 reads TGTGCCAGCAGCGGACAGGGGGCGCGCACTGAAGCTTTCTTT. It specifies CASSGQGARTEAFF.

CDR3 sequence: CASSSARGPGNTEAFF. The CDR3 DNA reads TGCGCCAGCAGCTCCGCGAGAGGGCCTGGGAACACTGAAGCTTTCTTT. The J gene is TRBJ1-1, the V gene TRBV5-1; no reliable D call. CDR1 SGHRS and CDR2 YFSETQ come from the germline V gene. The CDR3 covers 16 residues. Trimming cost V 3 bases and J 1 base, with 16 bases left between them.

This clone was seen a single time. This rearrangement joins TRBV5-6 to TRBJ1-3, with 7 bases aligning to TRBD1. Trimming cost V 0 bases and J 8 bases; bases outside gene matches: 8. Germline CDR1 is SGHDT and CDR2 is YYEEEE. The CDR3 totals 15 residues. The CDR3 coding sequence is TGTGCCAGCAGCTTGGGGCCAACTCAGGGGGACACCATATATTTT. Its protein is CASSLGPTQGDTIYF.

The V and J genes are TRBV27 and TRBJ2-2; D possibly corresponds to TRBD1 (5 bases). The CDR3 has 14 residues. The ends were cut back, 3 bases at V and 4 bases at J, with 9 bases in the middle. Germline V gene data show CDR1 as MNHEY and CDR2 as SMNVEV (reference sequence). The CDR3 DNA reads TGTGCCAGCAGTTTCTCAAGGGGCACCGGGGAGCTGTTTTTT. It translates to CASSFSRGTGELFF.

The chain employs TRBV10-3 and TRBJ2-3, with D perhaps matching TRBD1 (5 bases). The V gene lost 2 bases and the J gene lost 2 bases, with 8 bases spanning the gap. Germline CDR1 reads ENHRY; CDR2 reads SYGVKD. The CDR3 totals 14 residues. CDR3 region: CAISEDSVTDTQYF. The CDR3 nucleotides are TGTGCCATCAGTGAGGACAGTGTCACAGATACGCAGTATTTT.

The J gene is TRBJ2-3, the V gene TRBV7-3; D gene uncertain. CDR3 size: 14 residues. Germline values: CDR1 SGHTA, CDR2 FQGTGA. V was trimmed by 5 bases and J by 1 base, leaving 10 bases between them. The CDR3 DNA sequence: TGTGCCAGCAGCCTCGGGTGGGGCACAGATACGCAGTATTTT. Translation: CASSLGWGTDTQYF.

Notes on this clone: At one of its ends the junction is not consistent with the germline gene, which may arise from a read error. The gene calls are TRBV30 and TRBJ1-2, with 9 bases fitting TRBD1. Germline V gene sequence: CDR1 GTSNPN, CDR2 SVGIG (reference sequence). The CDR3 length is 16 residues. The CDR3 coding sequence is TGTGCCTGGAGTTCCCAGGACAGGGGAAGATACTACGGCTACACCTTC. Residues: CAWSSQDRGRYYGYTF.

The V and J genes are TRBV29-1 and TRBJ1-5; D perhaps matches TRBD1 (5 bases). V lost 4 bases to trimming and J lost 6 bases, with 13 bases between them. There are 13 residues in the CDR3. Per the germline V gene, CDR1 is SQVTM and CDR2 is ANQGSEA. CDR3 sequence (DNA): TGCAGCGTTGGGGGGGGTAATACTCAGCCCCAGCATTTT. It yields the protein CSVGGGNTQPQHF. The variable domain in full, with the rest retrieved from reference TRBV29-1 and TRBJ1-5, is SAVISQKPSRDICQRGTSLTIQCQVDSQVTMMFWYRQQPGQSLTLIATANQGSEATYESGFVIDKFPISRPNLTFSTLTVSNMSPEDSSIYLCSVGGGNTQPQHFGDGTRLSIL.

This clone was observed once. The chain carries TRBV30 and TRBJ1-1; possibly TRBD1 for D (6 bases). Trimming left V 5 bases short and J 10 bases short, with 11 bases between. The CDR3 is 10 residues long. CDR1 is GTSNPN and CDR2 is SVGIG in the germline V gene (reference sequence). CDR3: CAWGGGAAFF. CDR3 bases: TGTGCCTGGGGAGGGGGGGCAGCTTTCTTT. The full variable domain, completed using reference TRBV30 and TRBJ1-1, is SQTIHQWPATLVQPVGSPLSLECTVEGTSNPNLYWYRQAAGRGLQLLFYSVGIGQISSEVPQNLSASRPQDRQFILSSKKLLLSDSGFYLCAWGGGAAFFGQGTRLTVV.

This clone was counted a single time. The chain uses TRBV30 and TRBJ2-5; no clear D. The germline CDR1 and CDR2 sequences are GTSNPN and SVGIG (reference sequence). The CDR3 extends over 11 amino acids. Trimming took off 4 bases at V and 6 bases at J, with 9 bases between the two ends. As DNA, the CDR3 is TGTGCCTGGATTCTGGGAAAGACCCAGTACTTC. Its translation: CAWILGKTQYF.

The chain carries TRBV30 and TRBJ1-1; TRBD1 is a possible D gene (6 bases). The CDR3 is 13 residues long. The V end lost 1 base, the J end lost 8 bases, and 14 bases lay between the germline ends. Germline V gene data show CDR1 as GTSNPN and CDR2 as SVGIG (reference sequence). CDR3 sequence: CAWSAPLDREAFF. The CDR3 nucleotides are TGTGCCTGGAGTGCCCCCCTCGACAGGGAAGCTTTCTTT. Supplemented by reference TRBV30 and TRBJ1-1, the full variable domain reads SQTIHQWPATLVQPVGSPLSLECTVEGTSNPNLYWYRQAAGRGLQLLFYSVGIGQISSEVPQNLSASRPQDRQFILSSKKLLLSDSGFYLCAWSAPLDREAFFGQGTRLTVV.

The chain employs TRBV5-1 and TRBJ2-7; D not resolved. Germline CDR1 reads SGHRS; CDR2 reads YFSETQ. Trimming removed 0 bases from V and 0 bases from J, with 7 bases in between. There are 14 residues in the CDR3. The CDR3 is CASSLEHSSYEQYF. In nucleotides, the CDR3 is TGCGCCAGCAGCTTGGAACACAGCTCCTACGAGCAGTACTTC.

Only one count was recorded for this clone. V usage is TRBV25-1 and J usage is TRBJ1-6, with D hard to call. This CDR3 region has 14 residues. The germline gives CDR1 MGHDK, CDR2 SYGVNS. The germline V and J ends were trimmed by 2 bases and 8 bases, with 10 bases remaining between them. For the CDR3, the DNA is TGTGCCAGCAGTGAAAAAGGGTTTCATTCACCCCTCCACTTT. Translating it yields CASSEKGFHSPLHF.

The chain has TRBV19 and TRBJ1-2, with D unclear. CDR3 size: 14 residues. V dropped 10 bases and J dropped 2 bases, with 17 bases sitting between them. Germline V lookup: CDR1 LNHDA, CDR2 SQIVND (reference sequence). The CDR3 nucleotides are TGTGCCACCATCAATCTGGGGAACAACTATGGCTACACCTTC. Its protein product is CATINLGNNYGYTF.

This clone was seen once. The CDR3 spells CAIRESGQGQPQHF. For the CDR3, the DNA is TGTGCCATCAGGGAATCAGGGCAGGGGCAGCCCCAGCATTTT. V and J are TRBV10-3 and TRBJ1-5; D perhaps matches TRBD1 (6 bases). V lost 6 bases to trimming and J lost 7 bases, with 16 bases between them. The CDR3 has 14 residues. Germline-derived CDR1 and CDR2 are ENHRY and SYGVKD.

This chain joins TRBV6-1 and TRBJ1-2, with D possibly matching TRBD1 (5 bases). The CDR3 covers 13 residues. The V end was cut by 2 bases, the J end by 8 bases, with 12 bases between. Germline CDR1 reads MNHNS; CDR2 reads SASEGT. CDR3 residues: CASSERGTQGYTF. The CDR3 nucleotides are TGTGCCAGCAGTGAACGAGGGACTCAAGGCTACACCTTC.

This clone was seen only a few times. The genes are TRBV19 and TRBJ2-4, with 8 bases that match TRBD1. V shed 9 bases and J 8 bases; nucleotides not matched to a gene: 9. From germline, CDR1 is LNHDA and CDR2 SQIVND (reference sequence). This CDR3 region has 13 residues. In DNA form, the CDR3 reads TGTGCCAGCCAAGGACAGGGTGAGGACATTCAGTACTTC. Protein: CASQGQGEDIQYF.

The chain employs TRBV7-3 and TRBJ2-3; D remains ambiguous. This CDR3 spans 17 amino acids. Germline loops: CDR1 SGHTA, CDR2 FQGTGA. Trimming took 0 bases from V and 1 from J, leaving 14 bases between them. CDR3 sequence: CASSLTPSRFGTDTQYF. The CDR3 DNA reads TGTGCCAGCAGCTTAACCCCCTCTAGGTTCGGCACAGATACGCAGTATTTT.